Detailed here is one T cell receptor (beta chain). Its specific antigen is unknown. The junction shows a germline mismatch at one end, possibly a read error. From the germline V gene (reference sequence), CDR1 is SEHNR and CDR2 is FQNEAQ. There are 16 amino acids in the CDR3, from cysteine to phenylalanine inclusive. Only the CDR3 DNA is retained, 48 bases long and in frame from the first base. The data originate from a study of tumor and adjacent non-tumor tissue in lung cancer (dated 2018 in TCRdb). Regarding the research as a whole: The cohort included approximately 13 adenocarcinoma, a couple of squamous cell carcinoma and 1 small cell lung cancer patients. The roughly 15 enrolled patients, of whom around 10 were men and 5 were women, were aged roughly 31 to 85 years and were diagnosed with TNM stage I to III disease. A total of roughly 120,000,000 productive TCRbeta reads were generated by sequencing, corresponding to an average of about 4.17 million reads per sample. The study compared bulk TCRbeta repertoires from lung tumor tissue and matched distant non-tumor lung tissue of about 16 lung cancer patients. TCRbeta CDR3 sequencing was performed on a few dozen paired specimens, with one tumor sample and one normal lung sample collected per patient. Here is what the overall study found, with its caveats: Significantly higher TCR diversity was found in younger patients, and higher tumor TCR diversity was associated with shorter overall and disease-free survival. Because peripheral blood was not sequenced, blood TCRbeta repertoires in the lung cancer patients of the study were not examined. The cohort had only approximately 15 patients, and the authors noted that larger samples and more detailed clinical data are needed. The sequencing platform is not named in the methods, and unique molecular identifiers are not mentioned. The top 100 clones accounted for a significantly larger cumulative portion of the repertoire in normal lung than in tumor tissue. TCR diversity (inverse Simpson) was significantly higher in tumor than in normal lung tissue (roughly 430 vs 170, P = 0.0075, Mann-Whitney U test).

RNA was extracted from bulk unsorted tissue and checked for quality with a NanoDrop ND-1000 and an Agilent 2100. Newly diagnosed lung cancer patients without prior chemotherapy who had been admitted for thoracic surgery in China between August and November 2014 were enrolled as donors. Patients with previous radiotherapy or chemotherapy, or with another concurrent cancer, were excluded from the study. Surgical tissue pieces of about 1-2.1 cm3 were preserved in RNAlater solution and stored at -80 °C until use. Library preparation used multiplex PCR. These reads were obtained on an Illumina HiSeq 2500. Following protocols modified from ARM-PCR, the researchers constructed TCRbeta libraries through three rounds of nested PCR with primers (Table S4). PCR products of 200-500 bp were gel-excised and purified with the QIAquick gel extraction kit before sequencing. In the source study's methods: Trimmomatic was used to clean the reads, FLASH was used to merge the reads into complete CDR3 sequences, and MiTCR was used to assign the reads to V(D)J germline segments. VDJtools was used to compute clonal diversity as the inverse Simpson's index. In-frame sequences lacking a premature stop codon were counted as productive reads. Through fastp at Q25 and MiXCR, TCRdb rebuilt clones from the public reads, retaining in-frame beta chains. Records with the same CDR3 protein are collapsed into one entry carrying the most frequent genes and DNA. TCRdb, not the authors, supplied the V and J calls. The sample table shows tens of thousands of distinct CDR3 sequences, and just under 75% are seen once. Approximately 9.5% of the sample is held by the ten biggest clonotypes.

The sample consisted of lung tumor tissue. The sequence links TRBV7-9 to TRBJ2-1, and the D gene may be TRBD2, 5 bases matching. The source is a woman aged 40 to 50 with non-small cell lung cancer. The sequenced DNA: TGTGTCAGCAGCTTAGAGAATTGGGAGTTTACGTATGAGCAGTTCTTC. Its protein product is CVSSLENWEFTYEQFF.